The entry below describes one T cell receptor (beta chain). What it recognizes is unknown. The source of the sample is a study of T-cell reconstitution after alpha-beta-depleted transplantation in children. This CDR3 has 13 amino acids. The ends were cut back, 7 bases at V and 1 base at J, with 10 bases in the middle. Construction of the TCRbeta library involved unique molecular identifiers. TCRdb reprocessed the PCR reads via MiXCR and lists one record per CDR3 protein. The sample has roughly 200,000 distinct CDR3 sequences, 11% seen once. Study-wide findings and caveats: The origin of alpha-beta T cells about two months after transplant was reportedly several hundred expanded graft clones. When one year had passed after transplant, most T-cell counts and diversity came from newly produced T cells.

The source material was PBMCs, sampled before TCRalphabeta/CD19-depleted stem cell transplant. This chain uses TRBV12-3 or TRBV12-4 with TRBJ1-1; unclear D gene. This receptor was identified in a child less than two years old with acute myeloid leukemia, due to receive a stem cell transplant. The CDR3 nucleotides are TGTGCCAGCAAGGACCAACCGAACACTGAAGCTTTCTTT. It specifies CASKDQPNTEAFF.